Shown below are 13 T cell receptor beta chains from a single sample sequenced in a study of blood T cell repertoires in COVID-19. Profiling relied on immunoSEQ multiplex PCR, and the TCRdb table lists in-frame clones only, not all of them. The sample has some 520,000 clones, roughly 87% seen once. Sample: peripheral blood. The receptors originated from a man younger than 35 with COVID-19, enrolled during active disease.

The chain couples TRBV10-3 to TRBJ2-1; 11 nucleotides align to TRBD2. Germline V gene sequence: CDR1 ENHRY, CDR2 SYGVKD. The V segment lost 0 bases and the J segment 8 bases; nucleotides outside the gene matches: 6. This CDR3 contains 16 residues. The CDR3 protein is CAISESKGTSGDEQFF. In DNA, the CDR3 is TGTGCCATCAGTGAGTCGAAGGGGACTAGCGGCGATGAGCAGTTCTTC.

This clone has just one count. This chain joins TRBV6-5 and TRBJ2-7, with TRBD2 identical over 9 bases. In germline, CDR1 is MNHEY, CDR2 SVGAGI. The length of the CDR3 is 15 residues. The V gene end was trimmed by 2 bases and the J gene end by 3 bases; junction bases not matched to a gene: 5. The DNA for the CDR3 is TGTGCCAGCAGTTACGGGCCGACTAGCGGCTACGAGCAGTACTTC. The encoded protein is CASSYGPTSGYEQYF.

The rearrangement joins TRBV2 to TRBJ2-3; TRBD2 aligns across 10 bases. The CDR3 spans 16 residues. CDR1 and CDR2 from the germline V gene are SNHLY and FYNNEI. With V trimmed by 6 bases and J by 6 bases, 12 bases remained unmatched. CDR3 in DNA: TGTGCCAGCAGCTACATCCTAGCGGGGGCCGGGGATACGCAGTATTTT. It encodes CASSYILAGAGDTQYF.

The DNA for the CDR3 is TGTGCCAGCAGGAACCGGGACACTAACTACGAGCAGTACTTC. Translation: CASRNRDTNYEQYF. The chain carries TRBV2 and TRBJ2-7, with a tentative D call TRBD1 (6 bases). Between the trimmed V and J ends, which lost 6 bases and 3 bases, there was a span of 15 bases. Germline CDR1 SNHLY, CDR2 FYNNEI. There are 14 residues in the CDR3.

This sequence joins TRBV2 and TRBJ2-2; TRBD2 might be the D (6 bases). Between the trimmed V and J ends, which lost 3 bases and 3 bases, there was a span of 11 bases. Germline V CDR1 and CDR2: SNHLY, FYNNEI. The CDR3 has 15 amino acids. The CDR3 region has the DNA TGTGCCAGCAGTGACCGCGGGATGTACACCGGGGAGCTGTTTTTT. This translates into CASSDRGMYTGELFF.

Written as DNA, the CDR3 is TGTGCTAGTGGTCCTATTGTGGGACAGGGGACCAATGAGCAGTTCTTC. Protein product: CASGPIVGQGTNEQFF. The V call is TRBV12-5, the J call TRBJ2-1; TRBD1 matches at 10 bases. Germline CDR1 and CDR2: LGHNT and FRNRAP. The V and J ends lost 5 bases and 6 bases, in that order; junction bases with no gene match: 10. The CDR3 is 16 residues long.

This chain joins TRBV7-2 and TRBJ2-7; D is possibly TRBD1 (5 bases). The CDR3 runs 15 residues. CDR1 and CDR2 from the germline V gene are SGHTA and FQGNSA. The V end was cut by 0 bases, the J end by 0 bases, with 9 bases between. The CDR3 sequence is CASSLAGVSSYEQYF. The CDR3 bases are TGTGCCAGCAGCTTAGCAGGGGTGAGCTCCTACGAGCAGTACTTC.

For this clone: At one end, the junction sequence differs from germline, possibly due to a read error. CDR3 loop: CAGSRNTGELFF. In nucleotides, the CDR3 is TGTGCCGGGAGCAGGAACACCGGGGAGCTGTTTTTT. The chain joins TRBV30 to TRBJ2-2; maybe TRBD2 (5 bases). The CDR3 is 12 residues long. The germline gives CDR1 GTSNPN, CDR2 SVGIG (reference sequence).

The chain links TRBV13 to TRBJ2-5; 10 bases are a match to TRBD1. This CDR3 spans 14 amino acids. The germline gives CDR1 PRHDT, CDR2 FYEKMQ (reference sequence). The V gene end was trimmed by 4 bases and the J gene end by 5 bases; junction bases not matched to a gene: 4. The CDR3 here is CASSSGQGLETQYF. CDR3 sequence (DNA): TGTGCCAGCAGCTCGGGACAGGGGTTGGAGACCCAGTACTTC.

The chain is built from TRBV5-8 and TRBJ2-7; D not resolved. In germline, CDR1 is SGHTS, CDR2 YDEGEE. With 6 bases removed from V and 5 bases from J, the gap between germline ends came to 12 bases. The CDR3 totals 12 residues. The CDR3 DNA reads TGTGCCAGCATGGCCGGAGCCCACGAGCAGTACTTC. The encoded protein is CASMAGAHEQYF.

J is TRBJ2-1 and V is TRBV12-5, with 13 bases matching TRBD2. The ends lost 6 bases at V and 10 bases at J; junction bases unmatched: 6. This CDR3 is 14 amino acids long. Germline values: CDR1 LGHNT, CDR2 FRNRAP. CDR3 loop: CASGAGLAGREQFF. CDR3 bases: TGTGCTAGTGGGGCGGGACTAGCGGGACGCGAGCAGTTCTTC.

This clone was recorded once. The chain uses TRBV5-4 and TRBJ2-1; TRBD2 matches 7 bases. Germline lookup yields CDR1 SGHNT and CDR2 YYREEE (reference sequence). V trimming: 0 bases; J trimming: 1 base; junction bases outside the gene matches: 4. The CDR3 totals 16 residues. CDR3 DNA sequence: TGTGCCAGCAGCTTGGGGGGCGGGAGTTCCTACAATGAGCAGTTCTTC. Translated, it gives CASSLGGGSSYNEQFF.

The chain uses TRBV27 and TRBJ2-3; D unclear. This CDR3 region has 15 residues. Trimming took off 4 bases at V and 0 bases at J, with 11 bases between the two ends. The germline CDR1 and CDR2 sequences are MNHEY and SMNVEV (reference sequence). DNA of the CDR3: TGTGCCAGCAGTTATGTCCTGAGTAGCACAGATACGCAGTATTTT. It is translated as CASSYVLSSTDTQYF.